This TCR beta chain was observed in a study of cytomegalovirus exposure and HLA in healthy donors. CDR1 SGDLS and CDR2 YYNGEE come from the germline V gene. The CDR3 consists of 15 residues. Trimming at V came to 6 bases and at J to 1 base, leaving 8 bases not matched to a gene. Profiled with immunoSEQ multiplex PCR; TCRdb holds only in-frame clones, not every one. The sample carries 220,000 or so clones, roughly 84% recorded once. This receptor was obtained from a woman aged 25 to 39 in good health and CMV-seropositive. V and J are TRBV9 and TRBJ2-3, with 7 bases identical to TRBD2. Material: PBMCs. CDR3 nucleotides: TGTGCCAGCAATTTGAGCGGGAAAGGCACAGATACGCAGTATTTT. Its translation is CASNLSGKGTDTQYF.